Below, 13 T cell receptor beta chains from the same sample are listed, as sequenced in a study of T cells after posttransplantation cyclophosphamide. Only in-frame clones appear in the TCRdb table, and some are missing; sequencing was by immunoSEQ multiplex PCR. The data show just over 65,000 clones, about 93% seen once. The sample taken for sequencing was PBMCs. The source is a woman in her thirties in good health and a related stem cell transplant donor.

The chain has TRBV11-2 and TRBJ2-2; D remains unclear. CDR3 length: 17 amino acids. Germline values: CDR1 SGHAT, CDR2 FQNNGV. V was pared by 8 bases and J by 2 bases, with 21 bases between. CDR3 nucleotide sequence: TGTGCCAGCGACCACCCTTTAGGACGATTTAACACCGGGGAGCTGTTTTTT. Translating it yields CASDHPLGRFNTGELFF.

The chain links TRBV6-5 to TRBJ1-4; D call uncertain. Germline lookup yields CDR1 MNHEY and CDR2 SVGAGI. The CDR3 loop spans 15 amino acids. V lost 6 bases and J 0 bases, leaving 11 bases between the germline ends. The CDR3 sequence is CASSPHFATNEKLFF. CDR3 sequence (DNA): TGTGCCAGCAGCCCCCATTTTGCAACTAATGAAAAACTGTTTTTT.

The chain carries TRBV28 and TRBJ1-1; a weak D match, TRBD1 (6 bases). The germline V gene encodes CDR1 MDHEN and CDR2 SYDVKM. The CDR3 has 13 amino acids. Trimming removed 6 bases at V and 1 base at J, with 9 bases between. The CDR3 region has the DNA TGTGCCAGCAGACAGGGTTGGAACACTGAAGCTTTCTTT. It translates to CASRQGWNTEAFF.

This clone has just one count. This chain joins TRBV27 and TRBJ2-7; D may be TRBD1 (5 bases). Germline V gene lookup returns CDR1 MNHEY and CDR2 SMNVEV (reference sequence). Deletions cut 2 bases from V and 0 bases from J, with 8 bases between. There are 14 residues in the CDR3. CDR3 nucleotides: TGTGCCAGCAGTTTAAAGGGGTCCTCCTACGAGCAGTACTTC. Amino acids: CASSLKGSSYEQYF.

The J gene is TRBJ2-7, the V gene TRBV18; 8 bases are a match to TRBD2. CDR1 and CDR2 (germline): KGHSH, LQKENI. After removal of 0 bases from V and 7 bases from J, the junction contained 17 bases not matched to a gene. This CDR3 is 18 amino acids long. The CDR3 protein is CASSPPGALAAPFEEQYF. CDR3 DNA: TGTGCCAGCTCACCACCGGGAGCACTAGCGGCCCCTTTTGAAGAGCAGTACTTC. The entire variable domain, with the rest obtained from reference TRBV18 and TRBJ2-7, is as follows: NAGVMQNPRHLVRRRGQEARLRCSPMKGHSHVYWYRQLPEEGLKFMVYLQKENIIDESGMPKERFSAEFPKEGPSILRIQQVVRGDSAAYFCASSPPGALAAPFEEQYFGPGTRLTVT.

V is TRBV13 and J is TRBJ2-7; 9 nucleotides match TRBD1. V lost 1 base, J lost 7 bases, and 8 bases stayed unmatched. Germline CDR1 reads PRHDT; CDR2 reads FYEKMQ (reference sequence). The CDR3 has 15 amino acids. DNA of the CDR3: TGTGCCAGCAGCTTAGCAGGGACAGGGACAGGGGAGCAGTACTTC. This sequence encodes CASSLAGTGTGEQYF.

The sample holds one count of this clone. The gene calls are TRBV2 and TRBJ2-2; D might be TRBD2 (7 bases). Germline CDR1 SNHLY, CDR2 FYNNEI. The CDR3 runs to 14 residues. V was shortened by 5 bases and J by 8 bases, with 15 bases between the two germline ends. Here the CDR3 reads CASSSPRGTGELFF. CDR3 nucleotide sequence: TGTGCCAGCAGTAGCCCGCGGGGGACAGGGGAGCTGTTTTTT.

Comment on this clone: A junction boundary mismatches the germline segment, possibly from a read error. Other DNA sequences of this sample code for an identical CDR3. The chain's CDR3 is CASSLAVITEAFF. CDR3 in DNA: TGTGCCAGCAGCTTAGCAGTGATCACTGAAGCCTTCTTT. This chain connects TRBV11-1 to TRBJ1-1; no firm D call. The CDR3 is made up of 13 amino acids. Germline values: CDR1 SGHAT, CDR2 FQDESV (reference sequence).

The J gene is TRBJ2-7, the V gene TRBV30, with D perhaps being TRBD1 or TRBD2 (6 bases each). CDR3 size: 12 residues. Deletions cut 2 bases from V and 6 bases from J, with 11 bases between. The germline V gene encodes CDR1 GTSNPN and CDR2 SVGIG (reference sequence). The CDR3 reads CAWSRGLSEQYF. DNA of the CDR3: TGTGCCTGGAGTCGGGGGCTGAGCGAGCAGTACTTC.

V gene TRBV27 combines with J gene TRBJ1-5; 8 bases match TRBD1. Germline V CDR1 and CDR2: MNHEY, SMNVEV (reference sequence). V lost 5 bases, J lost 3 bases, and 6 bases stayed unmatched. This CDR3 has 15 amino acids. DNA of the CDR3: TGTGCCAGCAGTGCCGGGACAGGCCCCAATCAGCCCCAGCATTTT. Translation gives CASSAGTGPNQPQHF.

The rearrangement uses TRBV4-2 and TRBJ2-1; unclear D gene. Trimming shortened V by 0 bases and J by 9 bases, and 9 bases separated the two germline ends. The CDR3 loop spans 13 amino acids. Germline loops: CDR1 LGHNA, CDR2 YNFKEQ. The CDR3 loop reads CASSQDAFFEQFF. CDR3 coding DNA: TGTGCCAGCAGCCAAGACGCATTCTTTGAGCAGTTCTTC.

The chain joins TRBV4-3 to TRBJ1-2; 9 bases agree with TRBD1. Germline assignment: CDR1 LGHNA and CDR2 YSLEER. V shed 0 bases, J shed 7 bases, and the junction held 6 bases outside the gene matches. The CDR3 totals 15 residues. CDR3 region: CASSQEYRGLGGYTF. For the CDR3, the DNA is TGCGCCAGCAGCCAAGAATACAGGGGGCTAGGTGGCTACACCTTC.

The chain employs TRBV7-4 and TRBJ1-3; no clear D. Per germline, CDR1 SGHVT and CDR2 SQSDAQ. V was trimmed by 1 base and J by 0 bases, leaving 7 bases between them. The CDR3 contains 15 residues. For the CDR3, the DNA is TGTGCCAGCAGCTTAGGGGAAGGCTCTGGAAACACCATATATTTT. Protein: CASSLGEGSGNTIYF.